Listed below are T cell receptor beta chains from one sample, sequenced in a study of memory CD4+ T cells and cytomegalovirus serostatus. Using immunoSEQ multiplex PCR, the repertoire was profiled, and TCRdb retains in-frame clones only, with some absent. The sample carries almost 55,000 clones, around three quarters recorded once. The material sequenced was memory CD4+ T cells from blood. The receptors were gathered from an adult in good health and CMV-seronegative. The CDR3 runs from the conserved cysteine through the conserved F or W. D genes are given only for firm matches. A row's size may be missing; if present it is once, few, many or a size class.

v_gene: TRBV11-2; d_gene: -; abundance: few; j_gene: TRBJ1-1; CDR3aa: CASSGMRGHTEAFF; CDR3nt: TGTGCCAGCAGTGGGATGAGGGGTCACACTGAAGCTTTCTTT
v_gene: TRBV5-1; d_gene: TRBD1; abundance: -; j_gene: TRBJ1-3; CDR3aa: CASRSSPGTGYNTIYF; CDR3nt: TGCGCCAGCAGATCTTCGCCGGGGACAGGTTATAACACCATATATTTT
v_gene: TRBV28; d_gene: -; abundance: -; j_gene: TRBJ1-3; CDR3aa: CASSRGGTAGNTIYF; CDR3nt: TGTGCCAGCAGCCGGGGGGGGACGGCTGGAAACACCATATATTTT
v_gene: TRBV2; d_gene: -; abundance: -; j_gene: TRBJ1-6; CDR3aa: CASCLRGRVDSPLHF; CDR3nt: TGTGCCAGCTGCCTGAGGGGCAGGGTGGATTCACCCCTCCACTTT
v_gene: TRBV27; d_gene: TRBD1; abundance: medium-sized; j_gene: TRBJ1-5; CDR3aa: CASKPGQGPNQPQHF; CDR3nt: TGTGCCAGCAAGCCGGGACAGGGGCCCAATCAGCCCCAGCATTTT
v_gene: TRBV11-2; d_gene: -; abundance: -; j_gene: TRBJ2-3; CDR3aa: CASSLDGGSTDTQYF; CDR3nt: TGTGCCAGCAGCTTAGATGGGGGCTCCACAGATACGCAGTATTTT
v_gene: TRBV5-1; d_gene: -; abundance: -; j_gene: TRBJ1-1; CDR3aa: CASSLDGYIEAFF; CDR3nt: TGCGCCAGCAGCTTGGACGGCTACATTGAAGCTTTCTTT
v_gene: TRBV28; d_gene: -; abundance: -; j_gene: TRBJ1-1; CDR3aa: CASGSTANTEAFF; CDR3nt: TGTGCCAGCGGATCTACAGCCAACACTGAAGCTTTCTTT
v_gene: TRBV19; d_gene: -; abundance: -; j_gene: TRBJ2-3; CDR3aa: CASRVAGDTQYF; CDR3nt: TGTGCCAGTAGGGTAGCTGGCGATACGCAGTATTTT
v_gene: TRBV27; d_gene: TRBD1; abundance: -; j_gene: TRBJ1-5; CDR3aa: CASSSGTGRINQPQHF; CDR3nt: TGTGCCAGCAGTTCCGGGACAGGGAGGATCAATCAGCCCCAGCATTTT
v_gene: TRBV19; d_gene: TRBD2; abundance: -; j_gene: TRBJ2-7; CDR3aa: CASSKGVAREAEQYF; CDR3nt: TGTGCCAGTAGTAAGGGGGTGGCGCGGGAGGCCGAGCAGTACTTC
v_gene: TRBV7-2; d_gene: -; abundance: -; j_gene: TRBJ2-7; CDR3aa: CASSFGRAAEQYF; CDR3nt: TGTGCCAGCAGCTTTGGTAGGGCGGCGGAGCAGTACTTC
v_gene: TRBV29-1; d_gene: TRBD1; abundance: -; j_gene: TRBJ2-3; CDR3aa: CSVDRTGSTDTQYF; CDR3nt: TGCAGCGTTGACCGGACAGGGAGCACAGATACGCAGTATTTT
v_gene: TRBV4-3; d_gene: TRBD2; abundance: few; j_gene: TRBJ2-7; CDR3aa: CASSQVGPGLAGPREQYF; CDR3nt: TGCGCCAGCAGCCAAGTCGGCCCTGGACTAGCGGGGCCGCGGGAGCAGTACTTC
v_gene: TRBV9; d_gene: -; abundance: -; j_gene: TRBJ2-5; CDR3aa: CASSWTPQETQYF; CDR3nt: TGTGCCAGCAGCTGGACTCCTCAAGAGACCCAGTACTTC
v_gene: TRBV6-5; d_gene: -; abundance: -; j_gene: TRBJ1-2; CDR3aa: CAAHTGDYGYTF; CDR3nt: TGTGCCGCCCACACAGGAGACTATGGCTACACCTTC
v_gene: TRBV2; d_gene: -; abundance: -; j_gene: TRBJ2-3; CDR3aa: CASSRASTDTQYF; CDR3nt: TGTGCCAGCAGTAGGGCTTCCACAGATACGCAGTATTTT
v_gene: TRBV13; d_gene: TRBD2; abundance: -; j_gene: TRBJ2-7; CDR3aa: CASSLGSGRSSYEQYF; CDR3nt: TGTGCCAGCAGCTTAGGCTCCGGGAGGAGCTCCTACGAGCAGTACTTC
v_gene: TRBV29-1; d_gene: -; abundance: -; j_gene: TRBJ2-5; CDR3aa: CSVRPQRQETQYF; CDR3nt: TGCAGCGTCCGACCCCAGAGGCAAGAGACCCAGTACTTC
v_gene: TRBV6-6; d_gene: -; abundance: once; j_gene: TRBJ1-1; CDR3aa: CASSDTRGNTEAFF; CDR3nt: TGTGCCAGCAGTGATACCAGGGGGAACACTGAAGCTTTCTTT
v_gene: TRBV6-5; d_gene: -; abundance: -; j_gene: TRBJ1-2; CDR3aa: CASNTGTYGYTF; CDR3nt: TGTGCCAGCAATACCGGGACCTATGGCTACACCTTC
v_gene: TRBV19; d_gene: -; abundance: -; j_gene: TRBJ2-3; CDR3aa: CASSKSRSSTDTQYF; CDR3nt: TGTGCCAGTAGCAAGTCGCGGTCTAGCACAGATACGCAGTATTTT
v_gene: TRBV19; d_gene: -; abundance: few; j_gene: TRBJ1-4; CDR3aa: CASSMGRLNEKLFF; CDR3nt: TGTGCCAGTAGTATGGGACGGCTTAATGAAAAACTGTTTTTT
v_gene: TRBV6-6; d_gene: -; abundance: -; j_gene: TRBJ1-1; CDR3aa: CASSRNTGNTEAFF; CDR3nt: TGTGCCAGCAGCCGCAACACAGGGAACACTGAAGCTTTCTTT